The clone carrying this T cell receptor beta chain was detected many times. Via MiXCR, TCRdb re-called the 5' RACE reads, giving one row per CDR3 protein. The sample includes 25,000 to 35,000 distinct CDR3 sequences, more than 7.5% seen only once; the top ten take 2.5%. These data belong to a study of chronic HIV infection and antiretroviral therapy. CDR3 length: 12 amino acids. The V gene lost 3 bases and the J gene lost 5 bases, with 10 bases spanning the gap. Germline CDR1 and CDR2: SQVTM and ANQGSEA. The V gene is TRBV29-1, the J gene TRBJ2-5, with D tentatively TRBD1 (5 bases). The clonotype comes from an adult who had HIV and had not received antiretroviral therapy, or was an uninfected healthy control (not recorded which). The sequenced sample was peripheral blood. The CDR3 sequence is CSVEGLEETQYF. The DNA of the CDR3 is TGCAGCGTTGAGGGGCTGGAGGAGACCCAGTACTTC.